The rows below give T cell receptor beta chains drawn from one sample of a study of OX40 agonist ivuxolimab in advanced cancers. Profiling relied on immunoSEQ multiplex PCR, and the TCRdb table lists in-frame clones only, not all of them. The sample carries about 26,000 clones, around 79% recorded once. This sample comprised CD4+ or CD8+ T cells sorted from blood, obtained in a trial of the OX40 agonist ivuxolimab. The receptors shown here come from an adult with an advanced solid tumor such as melanoma, head and neck, liver or kidney cancer. CDR3s include the opening cysteine and the closing phenylalanine or tryptophan. A D gene is named only where the DNA matches it firmly. Some rows have no size entry. The others give once, few or many, or a class for an expanded clone.

j_call | d_call | cdr3_length | clone_size | v_call | cdr3_aa | cdr3_nt
TRBJ2-1 | TRBD2 | 16 | NA | TRBV5-1 | CASSLGQGGRYNEQFF | TGCGCCAGCAGCTTGGGGCAGGGAGGGCGCTACAATGAGCAGTTCTTC
TRBJ1-2 | TRBD1 | 16 | NA | TRBV29-1 | CSVEDLTGVFSYGYTF | TGCAGCGTTGAAGATCTGACAGGGGTGTTTTCCTATGGCTACACCTTC
TRBJ2-7 | TRBD2 | 15 | NA | TRBV6-6 | CASRISGGTSYEQYF | TGTGCCAGCAGAATTAGCGGGGGGACATCCTACGAGCAGTACTTC
TRBJ2-1 | NA | 18 | NA | TRBV14 | CASSHKVPGHQFYNEQFF | TGTGCCAGCAGCCATAAGGTCCCGGGACACCAATTTTACAATGAGCAGTTCTTC
TRBJ2-1 | NA | 16 | NA | TRBV4-1 | CASSQEVYGSYNEQFF | TGCGCCAGCAGCCAAGAGGTCTATGGCTCCTACAATGAGCAGTTCTTC
TRBJ2-5 | TRBD2 | 18 | NA | TRBV9 | CASSVDGLAGVGFETQYF | TGTGCCAGCAGCGTAGATGGGCTAGCGGGAGTCGGGTTTGAGACCCAGTACTTC
TRBJ2-1 | NA | 13 | NA | TRBV11-2 | CASSLLWDVEQFF | TGTGCCAGCAGCTTATTATGGGACGTCGAGCAGTTCTTC
TRBJ1-6 | TRBD1 | 15 | NA | TRBV6-6 | CASILRDRAFSPLHF | TGTGCCAGCATACTCCGGGACAGGGCATTTTCACCCCTCCACTTT
TRBJ1-1 | NA | 14 | NA | TRBV5-1 | CASSPGDMNTEAFF | TGCGCCAGCAGCCCCGGGGACATGAACACTGAAGCTTTCTTT
TRBJ1-5 | TRBD1 | 15 | few | TRBV9 | CASSVDGQGVQPQHF | TGTGCCAGCAGCGTAGACGGACAGGGGGTCCAGCCCCAGCATTTT
TRBJ2-1 | NA | 14 | NA | TRBV4-1 | CASSQYDSYNEQFF | TGCGCCAGCAGCCAATATGACTCGTACAATGAGCAGTTCTTC
TRBJ1-1 | NA | 14 | few | TRBV6-1 | CASSDLRGFTEAFF | TGTGCCAGCAGTGATTTACGAGGGTTCACTGAAGCTTTCTTT
TRBJ2-7 | NA | 15 | NA | TRBV6-1 | CASSESREAPYEQYF | TGTGCCAGCAGTGAGTCGCGGGAAGCTCCCTACGAGCAGTACTTC
TRBJ2-1 | NA | 23 | NA | TRBV13 | CASSAWDSFLDRLNADSYNEQFF | TGTGCCAGCAGCGCTTGGGACTCCTTCTTAGACAGGTTGAATGCTGATTCCTACAATGAGCAGTTCTTC
TRBJ1-5 | NA | 15 | NA | TRBV6-5 | CASSYGWDINQPQHF | TGTGCCAGCAGTTACGGATGGGACATCAATCAGCCCCAGCATTTT
TRBJ2-5 | TRBD1 | 17 | NA | TRBV15 | CATSVMGQGSGQETQYF | TGTGCCACCAGCGTGATGGGACAGGGGAGTGGGCAAGAGACCCAGTACTTC
TRBJ2-3 | NA | 14 | NA | TRBV27 | CARHGVAGTDTQYF | TGTGCCAGACATGGGGTCGCCGGGACAGATACGCAGTATTTT
TRBJ2-2 | NA | 15 | once | TRBV5-1 | CASSLTPEWTGELFF | TGCGCCAGCAGCTTGACTCCCGAGTGGACCGGGGAGCTGTTTTTT
TRBJ2-3 | TRBD1 | 15 | NA | TRBV6-1 | CASGGDRDGTDTQYF | TGTGCCAGCGGGGGGGACAGGGATGGAACAGATACGCAGTATTTT
TRBJ2-1 | NA | 15 | NA | TRBV25-1 | CASSEYGVFYNEQFF | TGTGCCAGCAGTGAATACGGAGTGTTCTACAATGAGCAGTTCTTC
TRBJ1-3 | NA | 16 | medium-sized | TRBV19 | CASIDARGSSGNTIYF | TGTGCCAGTATTGACGCGCGCGGTAGCTCTGGAAACACCATATATTTT
TRBJ1-1 | NA | 13 | NA | TRBV5-1 | CASSITGNTEAFF | TGCGCCAGCAGCATCACAGGGAACACTGAAGCTTTCTTT
TRBJ2-1 | NA | 12 | NA | TRBV19 | CASSIGGNEQFF | TGTGCCAGTAGTATAGGTGGCAATGAGCAGTTCTTC
TRBJ2-1 | NA | 16 | NA | TRBV6-1 | CASSELWGPPYNEQFF | TGTGCCAGCAGTGAATTATGGGGGCCTCCCTACAATGAGCAGTTCTTC
TRBJ1-1 | NA | 13 | NA | TRBV11-2 | CASSQEWNTEAFF | TGTGCCAGCAGCCAAGAGTGGAACACTGAAGCTTTCTTT
TRBJ2-7 | TRBD1 | 14 | once | TRBV7-8 | CASSPGTGSFEQYF | TGTGCCAGCAGCCCCGGGACAGGGAGTTTTGAGCAGTACTTC
TRBJ2-1 | TRBD2 | 14 | NA | TRBV7-9 | CASSLLAEVVEQFF | TGTGCCAGCAGCTTACTAGCGGAGGTAGTTGAGCAGTTCTTC
TRBJ2-3 | TRBD2 | 13 | NA | TRBV9 | CASSGTSGNTQYF | TGTGCCAGCAGCGGGACTAGCGGGAATACGCAGTATTTT
TRBJ2-1 | TRBD1 | 15 | NA | TRBV7-9 | CASSFPRGLGNEQFF | TGTGCCAGCAGCTTCCCCAGGGGGCTTGGGAATGAGCAGTTCTTC
TRBJ1-1 | TRBD1 | 15 | NA | TRBV7-8 | CASSLAPGGGTEAFF | TGTGCCAGCAGCTTAGCGCCAGGGGGCGGAACTGAAGCTTTCTTT
TRBJ1-2 | TRBD1 | 13 | NA | TRBV19 | CASSWTGPDGYTF | TGTGCCAGTAGTTGGACAGGTCCGGATGGCTACACCTTC
TRBJ2-4 | TRBD2 | 17 | NA | TRBV11-3 | CASSLRGLAGDKNIQYF | TGTGCCAGCAGCTTAAGGGGACTAGCGGGAGACAAAAACATTCAGTACTTC
TRBJ1-1 | NA | 15 | NA | TRBV7-3 | CASSPTGRERTEAFF | TGTGCCAGCAGCCCCACGGGCAGAGAGAGAACTGAAGCTTTCTTT
TRBJ2-1 | TRBD2 | 15 | NA | TRBV9 | CASSGEGGSYNEQFF | TGTGCCAGCAGCGGGGAGGGCGGTTCCTACAATGAGCAGTTCTTC
TRBJ1-2 | NA | 13 | NA | TRBV9 | CASSVVGGRPVTF | TGTGCCAGCAGCGTAGTGGGGGGGCGCCCCGTCACCTTC